This T cell receptor beta chain comes out of a study of CD8 T cells in Susac syndrome. Reverse transcription of about 0.5 to 1 ug RNA used random hexamers. TCRdb re-analysed the immunoSEQ multiplex PCR reads in MiXCR, keeping a single row per CDR3 protein. In the table there are about 400,000 distinct CDR3 sequences, more than 70% of which are singletons. Trimming shortened V by 1 base and J by 8 bases, and 9 bases separated the two germline ends. The CDR3 totals 12 residues. Germline V gene data show CDR1 as SGHDT and CDR2 as YYEEEE. This chain links TRBV5-6 with TRBJ1-2; D gene ambiguous. The receptor's source is a human donor with multiple sclerosis. The sample was CD8+ T cells from PBMCs. The CDR3 is CASSLTAAGYTF. The CDR3 DNA reads as TGTGCCAGCAGCTTGACGGCAGCCGGCTACACCTTC.